These 10 T cell receptor beta chains came from one sample sequenced in a study of blood T cell repertoires in COVID-19. The assay was immunoSEQ multiplex PCR, and TCRdb's table has in-frame clones only and misses some. The data contain 250,000 or so clones, 75% to 90% of them singletons. What was sequenced was peripheral blood. Receptor source: a man younger than 45 with active or convalescent COVID-19.

The rearrangement uses TRBV27 and TRBJ1-5; a weak D match, TRBD1 (5 bases). Per the germline V gene, CDR1 is MNHEY and CDR2 is SMNVEV (reference sequence). Trimming left V 6 bases short and J 2 bases short, with 11 bases between. The CDR3 runs 14 residues. The CDR3: CASSLRVGNQPQHF. The CDR3 DNA sequence: TGTGCCAGCAGCCTCAGGGTTGGCAATCAGCCCCAGCATTTT.

This clone was detected a few times. J is TRBJ1-4 and V is TRBV7-2; D uncertain. Germline V lookup: CDR1 SGHTA, CDR2 FQGNSA. This CDR3 is built from 15 residues. V shed 5 bases and J shed 3 bases, with 13 bases lying between them. CDR3 bases: TGTGCCAGCAGCACACGACATTCGGCTAATGAAAAACTGTTTTTT. This sequence encodes CASSTRHSANEKLFF.

The table lists this clone with a count of one. The chain's CDR3 is CASSYPQGRGTEAFF. The CDR3 bases are TGTGCCAGCAGTTATCCACAGGGGCGTGGAACTGAAGCTTTCTTT. The rearrangement links TRBV6-2 or TRBV6-3 to TRBJ1-1; TRBD1 agrees at 7 bases. The CDR3 sequence is 15 residues long. J was trimmed by 5 bases and V by 3 bases; bases with no gene match: 9. CDR1 is MNHEY, CDR2 SVGEGT, per germline.

This chain connects TRBV27 to TRBJ2-3, with 7 bases lining up with TRBD2. This CDR3 is built from 16 residues. CDR1 MNHEY and CDR2 SMNVEV come from the germline V gene (reference sequence). V lost 3 bases to trimming and J lost 2 bases; unmatched junction nucleotides: 8. CDR3 DNA: TGTGCCAGCAGTTTTGTGGGGGGAGGGCACACAGATACGCAGTATTTT. This translates into CASSFVGGGHTDTQYF.

This chain joins TRBV2 and TRBJ2-7; 9 bases fit TRBD1. This CDR3 contains 12 residues. Germline CDR1 is SNHLY and CDR2 is FYNNEI. V was clipped by 11 bases and J by 1 base; unmatched bases: 3. CDR3 bases: TGTGCCGGGGGACAGGGTTCCTACGAGCAGTACTTC. The encoded protein is CAGGQGSYEQYF.

The chain carries TRBV2 and TRBJ1-2; 8 bases map to TRBD1. This CDR3 region has 21 residues. J gave up 0 bases and V 3 bases, and 21 bases lay outside the gene matches. CDR1 is SNHLY and CDR2 is FYNNEI in the germline V gene. CDR3 protein: CASSDRAGGVSPTKANYGYTF. CDR3 DNA: TGTGCCAGCAGTGACAGGGCAGGGGGCGTGTCGCCCACTAAAGCTAACTATGGCTACACCTTC.

The chain recombines TRBV6-2 or TRBV6-3 with TRBJ2-1; TRBD2 matches at 9 bases. CDR1 is MNHEY, CDR2 SVGEGT, per germline. The CDR3 is made up of 15 amino acids. The V gene end was trimmed by 5 bases and the J gene end by 4 bases; junction bases not matched to a gene: 6. The CDR3 loop is CASSPRLAAYNEQFF. The CDR3 nucleotides read TGTGCCAGCAGTCCACGACTAGCGGCTTACAATGAGCAGTTCTTC.

The V and J genes are TRBV12-3 or TRBV12-4 and TRBJ2-1, with D tentatively TRBD2 (6 bases). Trimming stripped 6 bases from V and 8 bases from J, with 11 bases between. The CDR3 runs to 12 residues. CDR3: CASSPTSHEQFF. CDR3 coding DNA: TGTGCCAGCAGCCCGACTAGTCATGAGCAGTTCTTC.

This clone has only one observation. This chain uses TRBV12-5 with TRBJ2-5; TRBD1 might be the D (5 bases). The CDR3 sequence is 12 residues long. Germline V gene data show CDR1 as LGHNT and CDR2 as FRNRAP. The germline V and J ends were trimmed by 4 bases and 7 bases, with 10 bases remaining between them. The CDR3 is CASGSGMATQYF. Here the CDR3 DNA reads TGTGCTAGTGGTTCAGGGATGGCGACCCAGTACTTC.

This clone was recorded only once. This chain uses TRBV10-2 with TRBJ2-5; a possible D gene is TRBD2 (5 bases). CDR3 length equals 11 residues. Germline V lookup: CDR1 WSHSY, CDR2 SAAADI. Trimming left V 8 bases short and J 9 bases short, with 13 bases between. The chain's CDR3 is CASHFAGAQYF. The CDR3 bases are TGCGCCAGCCATTTTGCCGGGGCCCAGTACTTC.